This T cell receptor (beta chain) appears in the sequencing data of a study of regulatory T cells in long-lasting Graves disease. About the research overall: For a period under 3 months, newly diagnosed Graves' patients had taken antithyroid drugs. Overall study findings and caveats: TRBV28, TRBJ1-2 and TRBJ2-5 were segments that persistent disease favored. With some 2,500 shared public clonotypes, persistent patients exceeded new patients, who shared just over 950. No thyroid tissue was studied; the work used peripheral blood only.

The time point: newly diagnosed GD, antithyroid drugs for less than 3 months. PBMC-derived RNA was used for the TCR library. The ends were cut back, 2 bases at V and 2 bases at J, with 4 bases in the middle. This CDR3 region has 13 residues. The germline gives CDR1 MDHEN, CDR2 SYDVKM. Details on this clonotype: Its antigen is still unknown.

Construction of the TCR beta libraries employed iRepertoire HTBI primers in conjunction with Arm-PCR of CDR3 regions. One entry per CDR3 protein results from TCRdb running MiXCR on the multiplex PCR reads. The data show some 320,000 distinct CDR3 sequences, under 20% seen once. The V and J genes are TRBV28 and TRBJ2-1, with D uncertain. The clonotype was recovered from a female donor with Graves disease. The sequenced sample was peripheral blood mononuclear cells (PBMCs), obtained at new diagnosis, from a patient treated with antithyroid drugs. This CDR3 is CASSLLPYNEQFF. The CDR3 bases are TGTGCCAGCAGTTTACTTCCCTACAATGAGCAGTTCTTC.